This T cell receptor beta chain was recovered during a study of Ad26.COV2.S vaccination and SARS-CoV-2 variants. Study as a whole: Donor had been placed in the Ad26.COV2.S arm of the COV1001 trial. By the intramuscular route, Ad26.COV2.S was given once, or twice 56 days apart. Study-level results: Relative to placebo recipients, vaccine recipients exhibited elevated spike-specific TCR breadth.

Germline CDR1 is SNHLY and CDR2 is FYNNEI. CDR3 length: 17 residues. V dropped 4 bases and J dropped 4; count of bases not matched to a gene: 8. Notes on this clone: Its antigen is not identified.

Profiling relied on immunoSEQ multiplex PCR, and the TCRdb table lists in-frame clones only, not all of them. The data contain about 330,000 clones, 90% of them singletons. The treatment denotes: 15 to 20 received Ad26.COV2.S at low or high dose, single or two shots; about 5 received placebo; per-sample allocation not given. It was on day 63 after the first vaccine or placebo injection that samples were taken. Within Boston, the person who donated was an adult of 18-55 years. J is TRBJ2-1 and V is TRBV2, with 12 bases aligning to TRBD2. This sample comprised peripheral blood, obtained in a trial of Ad26.COV2.S vaccine versus placebo. The sequence was collected from a person aged 18 to 65 who received the Ad26.COV2.S COVID-19 vaccine or a placebo. CDR3 sequence: CASSVLTSGGLYNEQFF. The CDR3 nucleotides read TGTGCCAGCAGTGTGCTGACTAGCGGGGGACTATACAATGAGCAGTTCTTC.